Sequencing of this T cell receptor (beta chain) was carried out in a study of monozygotic twins with inflammatory bowel disease. TCRdb re-called the 5' RACE reads and gives one entry per CDR3 protein, without DNA. The sample table includes around 380,000 distinct CDR3 sequences. Germline loops: CDR1 DFQATT, CDR2 SNEGSKA (reference sequence). This CDR3 contains 15 residues. Notes on this clonotype: Its target is unknown.

The authors isolated total RNA from whole blood without sorting T cells. Study-level findings and limits: Researchers report that IBD patients shared fewer clonotypes with others than healthy twins, especially amid disease activity. What may have added variability to patient repertoires is that immunosuppressive treatments differed.

The sequence was obtained from a human donor with ulcerative colitis or Crohn's disease, or a healthy co-twin of an affected twin (not recorded which). Sequences were obtained from blood. The rearrangement links TRBV20-1 to TRBJ2-5; the D call of TRBD1 rests on TCRdb alone, since no DNA is present to check it. The CDR3 protein is CSARADRGIQETQYF.